The 19 T cell receptor beta chains below all came from one sample that was sequenced in a study of identical twins' blood T cells. TCRdb recomputed calls from the 5' RACE reads with MiXCR, one row per CDR3 protein. The table lists hundreds of thousands of distinct CDR3 sequences, around 30% of them singletons, with about 6% in the top ten. Sequenced material: PBMCs. The receptors stem from a woman aged 18-49 years in good health.

The V and J genes are TRBV5-1 and TRBJ1-2; 8 bases line up with TRBD1. This CDR3 has 16 amino acids. Germline assignment: CDR1 SGHRS and CDR2 YFSETQ. With V trimmed by 0 bases and J by 5 bases, 9 bases remained unmatched. In DNA form, the CDR3 reads TGCGCCAGCAGCTTGGGGACCGGGACAGGCTCATATGGCTACACCTTC. Translated: CASSLGTGTGSYGYTF.

The chain has TRBV6-2 or TRBV6-3 and TRBJ2-1; 13 nucleotides align to TRBD2. The germline CDR1 and CDR2 sequences are MNHEY and SVGEGT. CDR3 length: 14 residues. V lost 11 bases and J lost 6; bases outside the gene matches: 7. CDR3 in DNA: TGTGCCGGCGGCTGGACTAGCGGGAGCAATGAGCAGTTCTTC. This sequence encodes CAGGWTSGSNEQFF.

A few counts support this clonotype. The chain is built from TRBV7-9 and TRBJ1-1, with 9 bases that match TRBD1. Losses at the gene ends were 5 bases for V and 0 bases for J; bases not matched to a gene: 16. The germline gives CDR1 SEHNR, CDR2 FQNEAQ (reference sequence). This CDR3 is 19 amino acids long. CDR3 nucleotides: TGTGCCAGCAGCCCGGCCCCGGGACAGGGAAAATTGATGAACACTGAAGCTTTCTTT. This codes for CASSPAPGQGKLMNTEAFF.

V and J are TRBV27 and TRBJ1-5; D call uncertain. From germline, CDR1 is MNHEY and CDR2 SMNVEV (reference sequence). Trimming shortened V by 3 bases and J by 7 bases, and 10 bases separated the two germline ends. The CDR3 length is 13 residues. CDR3 sequence: CASSFSRMQPQHF. In nucleotides, the CDR3 is TGTGCCAGCAGTTTCTCCAGGATGCAGCCCCAGCATTTT.

A single count supports this clonotype. This chain joins TRBV20-1 and TRBJ1-1, with D possibly TRBD1 on 6 matching bases. V lost 1 base and J 1 base, leaving 10 bases between the germline ends. The V gene's germline CDR1 is DFQATT and CDR2 SNEGSKA (reference sequence). The CDR3 is 14 residues long. The CDR3 region is CSARAGAANTEAFF. The CDR3 DNA is TGCAGTGCTAGAGCAGGGGCAGCGAACACTGAAGCTTTCTTT.

The V gene is TRBV13, the J gene TRBJ1-4; TRBD1 aligns across 9 bases. V trimming: 7 bases; J trimming: 6 bases; junction bases outside the gene matches: 12. CDR3 size: 16 residues. Germline CDR1 and CDR2: PRHDT and FYEKMQ (reference sequence). The CDR3 sequence is CASKDRLWTGDEKLFF. The CDR3, as DNA: TGTGCCAGCAAAGATCGGTTGTGGACAGGGGATGAAAAACTGTTTTTT.

This chain connects TRBV7-9 to TRBJ1-2, with TRBD1 as a possible D gene (5 bases). The germline V gene encodes CDR1 SEHNR and CDR2 FQNEAQ (reference sequence). This CDR3 comprises 12 residues. Trimming cost V 8 bases and J 7 bases, with 14 bases left between them. The CDR3 coding sequence is TGTGCCAGCTCCTTGGGGGGTACTGGCTACACCTTC. As protein: CASSLGGTGYTF.

This chain connects TRBV18 to TRBJ1-1; TRBD1 aligns across 10 bases. After removal of 5 bases from V and 5 bases from J, the junction contained 8 bases not matched to a gene. The length of the CDR3 is 15 residues. Germline CDR1 and CDR2: KGHSH and LQKENI. In nucleotides, the CDR3 is TGTGCCAGCTCAGCATGGGACAGGGGTGGAACTGAAGCTTTCTTT. Protein: CASSAWDRGGTEAFF.

This chain uses TRBV27 with TRBJ1-1; no clear D gene. The CDR3 has 16 amino acids. Trimming cost V 4 bases and J 0 bases, with 15 bases left between them. The germline V gene has CDR1 MNHEY and CDR2 SMNVEV (reference sequence). CDR3 in amino acids: CASSSRARNLNTEAFF. The DNA of the CDR3 is TGTGCCAGCAGTTCCAGAGCCAGGAATCTGAACACTGAAGCTTTCTTT.

The chain is built from TRBV18 and TRBJ2-3; 12 bases map to TRBD2. Looked up from germline, CDR1 is KGHSH and CDR2 is LQKENI. This CDR3 contains 17 residues. The ends lost 3 bases at V and 3 bases at J; junction bases unmatched: 7. The CDR3 reads CASSPRLTSGGTDTQYF. CDR3 DNA sequence: TGTGCCAGCTCACCTAGATTGACTAGCGGGGGAACAGATACGCAGTATTTT.

CDR3 DNA: TGTGCCAGCACTCGGGGGGGGACTATCAATGAGCAGTTCTTC. Translating it yields CASTRGGTINEQFF. The V and J genes are TRBV6-2 or TRBV6-3 and TRBJ2-1, with TRBD2 matching over 8 bases. This CDR3 is 14 amino acids long. Trimming cost V 7 bases and J 6 bases; bases outside gene matches: 8. Germline CDR1 is MNHEY and CDR2 is SVGEGT.

The chain combines TRBV7-9 with TRBJ1-1, with D unresolved. This CDR3 is 11 amino acids long. Germline-derived CDR1 and CDR2 are SEHNR and FQNEAQ (reference sequence). The V end was cut by 7 bases, the J end by 1 base, with 4 bases between. Here the CDR3 DNA reads TGTGCCAGCAAGTGGAACACTGAAGCTTTCTTT. This translates into CASKWNTEAFF.

This clonotype was seen only a few times. The chain links TRBV28 to TRBJ2-3; D may be TRBD1 (5 bases). Germline loops: CDR1 MDHEN, CDR2 SYDVKM. Trimming stripped 3 bases from V and 4 bases from J, with 14 bases between. The CDR3 sequence is 15 residues long. The CDR3 loop is CASSLPQGYADTQYF. DNA of the CDR3: TGTGCCAGCAGTTTGCCCCAGGGATACGCAGATACGCAGTATTTT.

This clonotype was picked up a small number of times. The chain uses TRBV7-9 and TRBJ1-3; no reliable D call. The germline V and J ends were trimmed by 3 bases and 4 bases, with 7 bases remaining between them. The CDR3 has 13 amino acids. The germline gives CDR1 SEHNR, CDR2 FQNEAQ (reference sequence). The CDR3 DNA reads as TGTGCCAGCAGCTTTCGAACGGGAAACACCATATATTTT. Translation: CASSFRTGNTIYF.

This clonotype was seen a handful of times. V usage is TRBV30 and J usage is TRBJ1-2, with 9 bases fitting TRBD1. V was clipped by 2 bases and J by 4 bases; unmatched bases: 5. This CDR3 contains 14 residues. Germline loops: CDR1 GTSNPN, CDR2 SVGIG (reference sequence). The CDR3 loop is CAWSRQGVPYGYTF. CDR3 sequence (DNA): TGTGCCTGGAGTAGACAGGGGGTGCCCTATGGCTACACCTTC.

This clonotype was counted many times. This chain connects TRBV7-2 to TRBJ1-3, with a possible D match to TRBD1 (5 bases). Trimming removed 5 bases at V and 0 bases at J, with 11 bases between. This CDR3 region has 15 residues. The V gene's germline CDR1 is SGHTA and CDR2 FQGNSA. The CDR3, as DNA: TGTGCCAGCAGCGCCCCAGGGAGCTCTGGAAACACCATATATTTT. The encoded protein is CASSAPGSSGNTIYF.

This clonotype has a handful of counts. This chain links TRBV20-1 with TRBJ2-7; D is uncertain. With 6 bases removed from V and 3 bases from J, the gap between germline ends came to 6 bases. Germline CDR1 reads DFQATT; CDR2 reads SNEGSKA (reference sequence). The CDR3 length is 10 residues. The CDR3 protein is CSAGNYEQYF. The DNA of the CDR3 is TGCAGTGCAGGAAACTACGAGCAGTACTTC.

This chain connects TRBV29-1 to TRBJ2-3; 11 bases align to TRBD2. The CDR3 has 13 amino acids. V lost 4 bases, J lost 6 bases, and 3 bases stayed unmatched. Germline CDR1 SQVTM, CDR2 ANQGSEA. This CDR3 is CSVGLAGPDTQYF. The DNA for the CDR3 is TGCAGCGTTGGACTAGCGGGACCGGATACGCAGTATTTT.

This clonotype was seen more than once but under ten times. The chain joins TRBV6-6 to TRBJ1-3; the D is unclear. There are 15 residues in the CDR3. Between the trimmed V and J ends, which lost 2 bases and 0 bases, there was a span of 8 bases. From germline, CDR1 is MNHNY and CDR2 SVGAGI (reference sequence). The CDR3 DNA sequence: TGTGCCAGCAGTTACACCGGGAACTCTGGAAACACCATATATTTT. Translating gives CASSYTGNSGNTIYF.